The clone carrying this T cell receptor (beta chain) was found a few times. This CDR3 comprises 16 residues. Germline V gives CDR1 SGDLS, CDR2 YYNGEE. V was trimmed by 3 bases and J by 1 base, leaving 11 bases between them. This sample was taken from a study of cytomegalovirus exposure and HLA in healthy donors. Primers for the PCR totalled 60 Vbeta and 13 Jbeta. Libraries were prepared by immunoSEQ multiplex PCR; TCRdb keeps only in-frame clonotypes and omits some of them. The sample consists of about 160,000 clones, approximately 80% of them appearing once. What was sequenced was PBMCs. This clonotype was obtained from a middle-aged man in good health and CMV-seronegative. The J gene is TRBJ2-6, the V gene TRBV9; D may be TRBD1 (5 bases). The CDR3 loop reads CASSAHQGSGANVLTF. CDR3 nucleotides: TGTGCCAGCAGCGCCCACCAGGGATCTGGGGCCAACGTCCTGACTTTC.